This is a list of T cell receptor beta chains from one sample in a study of blood T cell repertoires in COVID-19. Produced via immunoSEQ multiplex PCR; TCRdb's table is partial and in-frame only. The sample shows 85,000 to 120,000 clones, 84% of them seen only once. The sample consisted of peripheral blood. The receptors come from an older woman with acute or convalescent COVID-19. CDR3s include the opening cysteine and the closing phenylalanine or tryptophan. The D gene is left open where the match is weak. Only some rows state a clone size, as once, few, many or a class for expanded clones.

clone_size d_call j_call v_call cdr3_aa cdr3_nt
NA NA TRBJ2-3 TRBV14 CASSPSHNTQYF TGTGCCAGCAGCCCAAGTCACAATACGCAGTATTTT
NA TRBD1 TRBJ1-2 TRBV6-5 CASNMLGTEYGYTF TGTGCCAGCAATATGTTGGGGACAGAATATGGCTACACCTTC
NA NA TRBJ2-5 TRBV7-9 CATSPVGSAETQYF TGTGCCACCTCCCCCGTCGGGAGCGCAGAGACCCAGTACTTC
NA TRBD1 TRBJ1-6 TRBV28 CASRGYDRGLYNSPLHF TGTGCCAGCAGGGGCTACGACAGGGGTCTCTATAATTCACCCCTCCACTTT
NA NA TRBJ1-1 TRBV5-1 CASSSQPNTEAFF TGCGCCAGCAGCTCACAGCCGAACACTGAAGCTTTCTTT
NA NA TRBJ1-4 TRBV27 CASSLLGQNEKLFF TGTGCCAGCAGTTTATTGGGCCAGAATGAAAAACTGTTTTTT
NA NA TRBJ1-5 TRBV19 CASSAGGGNQPQHF TGTGCCAGTAGTGCCGGAGGAGGCAATCAGCCCCAGCATTTT
few TRBD1 TRBJ1-2 TRBV6-6 CASTTSRDRGYGYTF TGTGCCAGCACCACCTCCCGGGACAGGGGCTATGGCTACACCTTC
few TRBD2 TRBJ2-1 TRBV29-1 CSVPRQGLAGGLYNEQFF TGCAGCGTTCCCAGACAGGGTCTTGCGGGGGGGCTTTACAATGAGCAGTTCTTC
NA NA TRBJ1-2 TRBV6-6 CASSYAGDAAGYTF TGTGCCAGCAGTTACGCGGGGGATGCCGCTGGCTACACCTTC
NA TRBD1 TRBJ1-2 TRBV18 CASSPEGAGYGYTF TGTGCCAGCTCACCAGAGGGGGCAGGCTATGGCTACACCTTC
NA TRBD1 TRBJ1-1 TRBV5-1 CASSFEGATEAFF TGCGCCAGCAGCTTTGAGGGGGCAACTGAAGCTTTCTTT
once TRBD2 TRBJ2-1 TRBV10-3 CAISEGLAGGRQFF TGTGCCATCAGTGAAGGACTAGCGGGAGGGCGGCAGTTCTTC
NA TRBD2 TRBJ2-1 TRBV7-3 CASSLRRGGLAIDEQFF TGTGCCAGCAGCTTAAGAAGGGGGGGACTAGCGATCGATGAGCAGTTCTTC
NA TRBD1 TRBJ1-1 TRBV19 CASTTIRDRVRGRTEAFF TGTGCCAGTACTACAATCCGGGACAGGGTCCGTGGAAGAACTGAAGCTTTCTTT
NA NA TRBJ2-3 TRBV3-1/TRBV3-2 CASSLFTDTQYF TGTGCCAGCAGCCTATTCACAGATACGCAGTATTTT
NA TRBD1 TRBJ2-2 TRBV3-1/TRBV3-2 CASSQPSTGGDTGELFF TGTGCCAGCAGCCAACCCAGTACAGGGGGCGACACCGGGGAGCTGTTTTTT
NA TRBD1 TRBJ1-4 TRBV29-1 CSVVRGTGDEKLFF TGCAGCGTTGTTCGCGGGACAGGAGATGAAAAACTGTTTTTT
NA TRBD2 TRBJ2-7 TRBV28 CASRTASTSGSHEQYF TGTGCCAGCAGGACGGCGTCGACTAGCGGGAGCCACGAGCAGTACTTC
NA NA TRBJ1-5 TRBV14 CASSQANSNQPQHF TGTGCCAGCAGCCAAGCTAATAGCAATCAGCCCCAGCATTTT
NA NA TRBJ1-3 TRBV23-1 CASSQSNGGSGNTIYF TGCGCCAGCAGTCAATCTAACGGGGGGTCTGGAAACACCATATATTTT
NA TRBD1 TRBJ1-4 TRBV4-2 CASSQDRRNRGPEKLFF TGTGCCAGCAGCCAAGATAGGAGGAACAGGGGGCCTGAAAAACTGTTTTTT
NA TRBD1 TRBJ1-1 TRBV2 CASSETGGSIAFF TGTGCCAGCAGTGAAACAGGGGGCTCGATAGCTTTCTTT
NA TRBD2 TRBJ2-3 TRBV24-1 CATSDSSGGGATDTQYF TGTGCCACCAGTGACTCGAGCGGGGGGGGTGCCACAGATACGCAGTATTTT
NA NA TRBJ2-5 TRBV9 CASSVTSQETQYF TGTGCCAGCAGCGTGACTAGCCAAGAGACCCAGTACTTC
NA NA TRBJ1-6 TRBV5-1 CASSLGQENSPLHF TGCGCCAGCAGCTTGGGACAGGAGAATTCACCCCTCCACTTT
NA TRBD1 TRBJ1-2 TRBV19 CASSIDRGLSYTF TGTGCCAGTAGTATCGACAGGGGGCTTAGCTACACCTTC
NA NA TRBJ2-7 TRBV11-2 CASSSPTGSSYEQYF TGTGCCAGCAGCTCCCCGACGGGTAGCTCCTACGAGCAGTACTTC
NA TRBD1 TRBJ1-1 TRBV20-1 CSASRDSPEAFF TGCAGTGCTAGTAGGGACAGCCCTGAAGCTTTCTTT
NA TRBD2 TRBJ2-5 TRBV7-2 CASSPGTSGRETQYF TGTGCCAGCAGCCCCGGGACTAGCGGGAGAGAGACCCAGTACTTC
NA NA TRBJ1-2 TRBV15 CATSRGAATNYGYTF TGTGCCACCAGCAGAGGGGCAGCAACTAACTATGGCTACACCTTC
NA TRBD2 TRBJ2-1 TRBV6-5 CASRPSGGYNEQFF TGTGCCAGCAGACCTAGCGGGGGCTACAATGAGCAGTTCTTC
NA TRBD2 TRBJ2-7 TRBV7-9 CASSFYLGGREAPSYEQYF TGTGCCAGCAGCTTTTACCTGGGGGGGCGGGAGGCGCCCTCCTACGAGCAGTACTTC
NA NA TRBJ1-5 TRBV16 CASSQSREGIQPQHF TGTGCCAGCAGCCAAAGCAGGGAGGGTATTCAGCCCCAGCATTTT
NA NA TRBJ2-3 TRBV4-1 CASSQEEAALTDTQYF TGCGCCAGCAGCCAGGAGGAGGCGGCTCTCACAGATACGCAGTATTTT
NA NA TRBJ1-6 TRBV3-1/TRBV3-2 CASSQFASRDSPLHF TGTGCCAGCAGCCAATTTGCCTCCCGAGATTCACCCCTCCACTTT
NA NA TRBJ2-7 TRBV4-1 CASSQAPGGTYEQYF TGCGCCAGCAGCCAAGCGCCTGGCGGGACCTACGAGCAGTACTTC
NA NA TRBJ2-7 TRBV23-1 CAGGSDSPEQYF TGCGCCGGGGGTTCGGACAGCCCTGAGCAGTACTTC
few TRBD1 TRBJ2-6 TRBV5-1 CASSLGTGGSGANVLTF TGCGCCAGCAGCTTAGGGACAGGGGGGTCTGGGGCCAACGTCCTGACTTTC
NA NA TRBJ2-7 TRBV23-1 CASSQSGRSYEQYF TGCGCCAGCAGTCAATCGGGCCGCTCCTACGAGCAGTACTTC
NA TRBD1 TRBJ2-7 TRBV6-1 CASTGRDRAYEQYF TGTGCCAGCACCGGACGGGACAGAGCCTACGAGCAGTACTTC
NA NA TRBJ2-7 TRBV7-2 CASTPRLTSYEQYF TGTGCCAGCACCCCTAGACTAACCTCCTACGAGCAGTACTTC
once TRBD2 TRBJ2-4 TRBV7-2 CASSFHTPGGNIQYF TGTGCCAGCAGCTTCCACACTCCGGGGGGTAACATTCAGTACTTC
NA TRBD2 TRBJ2-2 TRBV5-1 CASSLAGGRMTSGRPPSTGELFF TGCGCCAGCAGCTTGGCCGGGGGTCGTATGACTAGCGGGAGGCCGCCGTCCACCGGGGAGCTGTTTTTT
NA TRBD1 TRBJ1-2 TRBV10-3 CAILGQGDYGYTF TGTGCCATCCTGGGACAGGGTGACTATGGCTACACCTTC
NA TRBD1 TRBJ2-7 TRBV5-1 CASRHGDREGYEQYF TGCGCCAGCAGACACGGGGACAGGGAGGGGTACGAGCAGTACTTC
NA TRBD2 TRBJ2-1 TRBV3-1/TRBV3-2 CASSSLAGGGLEQFF TGTGCCAGCAGCTCCCTAGCGGGGGGGGGTCTAGAGCAGTTCTTC
few NA TRBJ1-1 TRBV27 CASRELHRVAEAFF TGTGCCAGCAGGGAATTACACAGGGTCGCTGAAGCTTTCTTT
NA NA TRBJ1-1 TRBV9 CASSVRGEITEAFF TGTGCCAGCAGCGTTCGGGGGGAGATCACTGAAGCTTTCTTT
NA NA TRBJ1-1 TRBV19 CASSANTDTEAFF TGTGCCAGTAGTGCTAATACAGACACTGAAGCTTTCTTT
NA NA TRBJ2-1 TRBV7-9 CASSAHGQPNEQFF TGTGCCAGCAGCGCCCACGGACAGCCCAATGAGCAGTTCTTC
few TRBD1 TRBJ1-5 TRBV27 CASRSAGQGGNQPQHF TGTGCCAGCAGGTCAGCGGGACAGGGGGGCAATCAGCCCCAGCATTTT
NA NA TRBJ1-2 TRBV19 CASSLRKVEREGGYTF TGTGCCAGTAGTCTTCGGAAGGTTGAACGGGAGGGGGGCTACACCTTC
NA TRBD2 TRBJ2-3 TRBV7-2 CASSLESSGRTDTQYF TGTGCCAGCAGCTTAGAGTCTAGCGGGCGCACAGATACGCAGTATTTT
NA TRBD1 TRBJ1-2 TRBV2 CASNEGPGGHYGYTF TGTGCCAGCAACGAAGGGCCAGGGGGACACTATGGCTACACCTTC
NA NA TRBJ2-1 TRBV27 CASSSPTTTRSISYNEQFF TGTGCCAGCAGTTCCCCGACTACAACAAGGTCGATCTCCTACAATGAGCAGTTCTTC